These 28 T cell receptor beta chains share one sample of origin, sequenced in a study of cytomegalovirus exposure and HLA in healthy donors. 60 Vbeta and 13 Jbeta primers were used in PCR. Clones were read by immunoSEQ multiplex PCR, and TCRdb kept only the in-frame ones, dropping some. The sample lists roughly 190,000 clones; approximately 75% were seen once. The sample consisted of PBMCs. The receptors were sampled from a man aged 25 to 40 in good health and CMV-seropositive.

This clone was seen a handful of times. The CDR3 loop is CASRQQGFSYEQYF. The CDR3 coding sequence is TGTGCCAGCAGACAACAGGGGTTCTCCTACGAGCAGTACTTC. The rearrangement uses TRBV28 and TRBJ2-7, with 7 bases fitting TRBD1. The CDR3 runs to 14 residues. Per germline, CDR1 MDHEN and CDR2 SYDVKM. The J segment lost 0 bases and the V segment lost 6 bases, leaving 5 bases of the junction unmatched.

The chain combines TRBV7-2 with TRBJ1-2, with a possible D match to TRBD1 (5 bases). Looked up from germline, CDR1 is SGHTA and CDR2 is FQGNSA. V lost 5 bases to trimming and J lost 11 bases, with 21 bases between them. The CDR3 has 14 residues. CDR3 amino acids: CASSRPGARSSYTF. DNA of the CDR3: TGTGCCAGCAGCCGGCCTGGGGCCCGGAGTTCTTACACCTTC.

The V call is TRBV19, the J call TRBJ1-5; 8 bases align to TRBD1. The germline CDR1 and CDR2 sequences are LNHDA and SQIVND (reference sequence). This CDR3 spans 14 amino acids. V shed 6 bases, J shed 0 bases, and the junction held 1 base outside the gene matches. This chain's CDR3 is CASRDRVSNQPQHF. Written as DNA, the CDR3 is TGTGCCAGTAGGGACAGGGTTAGCAATCAGCCCCAGCATTTT.

The chain links TRBV19 to TRBJ1-1, with 9 positions matching TRBD1. Germline CDR1 is LNHDA and CDR2 is SQIVND (reference sequence). This CDR3 comprises 17 residues. The V gene end was trimmed by 3 bases and the J gene end by 6 bases; junction bases not matched to a gene: 14. The CDR3 nucleotides read TGTGCCAGTAGTATTTGGGTGGGCGGGACAGGGTTCTCTGAAGCTTTCTTT. Amino acids: CASSIWVGGTGFSEAFF.

The rearrangement links TRBV19 to TRBJ1-5, with TRBD1 matching over 7 bases. The CDR3 has 15 amino acids. Per the germline V gene, CDR1 is LNHDA and CDR2 is SQIVND (reference sequence). Unmatched junction bases numbered 7, after V lost 6 bases and J lost 2 bases. DNA of the CDR3: TGTGCCAGTAGGGCAGACAGGGTTCGCAATCAGCCCCAGCATTTT. Amino acids: CASRADRVRNQPQHF.

This chain joins TRBV19 and TRBJ1-1; TRBD1 might be the D (6 bases). The CDR3 sequence is 15 residues long. V shed 9 bases and J shed 0 bases, with 17 bases lying between them. The germline CDR1 and CDR2 sequences are LNHDA and SQIVND (reference sequence). CDR3 bases: TGTGCCAGGGGCTTGGGGGCGACCATGAACACTGAAGCTTTCTTT. This sequence encodes CARGLGATMNTEAFF.

V and J are TRBV4-2 and TRBJ1-2; D ambiguous. CDR3 length: 14 residues. The V end lost 4 bases, the J end lost 2 bases, and 11 bases lay between the germline ends. Germline V lookup: CDR1 LGHNA, CDR2 YNFKEQ. The CDR3: CASSPSAGNYGYTF. DNA of the CDR3: TGTGCCAGCAGCCCTAGCGCGGGGAACTATGGCTACACCTTC.

This chain connects TRBV7-9 to TRBJ1-4, with 10 bases matching TRBD1. The CDR3 is made up of 18 amino acids. V shed 5 bases, J shed 7 bases, and the junction held 16 bases outside the gene matches. CDR1 SEHNR and CDR2 FQNEAQ come from the germline V gene (reference sequence). CDR3 region: CASSTLLGTGEKGEKLFF. The CDR3 coding sequence is TGTGCCAGCAGCACCCTACTAGGGACAGGGGAGAAAGGTGAAAAACTGTTTTTT.

The rearrangement links TRBV5-1 to TRBJ2-2, with 7 bases aligning to TRBD2. Germline lookup yields CDR1 SGHRS and CDR2 YFSETQ. CDR3 length equals 15 residues. V trimming: 0 bases; J trimming: 4 bases; junction bases outside the gene matches: 3. The CDR3 is CASSLALAATGELFF. For the CDR3, the DNA is TGCGCCAGCAGCTTGGCGCTAGCGGCCACCGGGGAGCTGTTTTTT.

The chain combines TRBV5-8 with TRBJ2-2, with D perhaps TRBD2 (5 bases). CDR1 SGHTS and CDR2 YDEGEE come from the germline V gene. The V and J ends lost 4 bases and 0 bases respectively, with 13 bases between them. The CDR3 is made up of 16 amino acids. The CDR3 DNA sequence: TGTGCCAGCAGCGCGAGAGACGGGGCGAACACCGGGGAGCTGTTTTTT. Its protein is CASSARDGANTGELFF.

This chain connects TRBV2 to TRBJ2-3; a possible D gene is TRBD1 (6 bases). This CDR3 is 14 amino acids long. V was shortened by 6 bases and J by 0 bases, with 10 bases between the two germline ends. Germline-derived CDR1 and CDR2 are SNHLY and FYNNEI. CDR3 sequence (DNA): TGTGCCAGCAGGCAGGGGATAAGCACAGATACGCAGTATTTT. It codes for CASRQGISTDTQYF.

V gene TRBV6-4 combines with J gene TRBJ1-3; D not certain. The CDR3 length is 17 residues. Germline-derived CDR1 and CDR2 are MRHNA and SNTAGT. V dropped 2 bases and J dropped 0 bases, with 14 bases sitting between them. CDR3 bases: TGTGCCAGCAGTGACGATGTGGTATTGAGCTCTGGAAACACCATATATTTT. Translation gives CASSDDVVLSSGNTIYF.

This clone turned up a few times. This chain links TRBV10-3 with TRBJ2-7, with D possibly matching TRBD1 (5 bases). The CDR3 has 12 residues. Trimming took off 3 bases at V and 7 bases at J, with 10 bases between the two ends. Looked up from germline, CDR1 is ENHRY and CDR2 is SYGVKD. The CDR3, as DNA: TGTGCCATCAGTGACTGGGGCTTGGAGCAGTACTTC. This sequence encodes CAISDWGLEQYF.

The chain has TRBV19 and TRBJ1-6; TRBD1 is a possible D gene (6 bases). From germline, CDR1 is LNHDA and CDR2 SQIVND (reference sequence). The CDR3 totals 15 residues. The germline V and J ends were trimmed by 3 bases and 3 bases, with 9 bases remaining between them. DNA of the CDR3: TGTGCCAGTAGTATGGTGACAGGCTATAATTCACCCCTCCACTTT. This translates into CASSMVTGYNSPLHF.

V and J are TRBV7-9 and TRBJ2-1, with TRBD2 matching over 9 bases. This CDR3 has 17 amino acids. V lost 2 bases, J lost 0 bases, and 5 bases stayed unmatched. The germline gives CDR1 SEHNR, CDR2 FQNEAQ (reference sequence). The CDR3 protein is CASSLRLAESSYNEQFF. CDR3 in DNA: TGTGCCAGCAGCTTAAGACTAGCGGAAAGCTCCTACAATGAGCAGTTCTTC. The complete variable domain, with remaining parts taken from reference TRBV7-9 and TRBJ2-1, reads DTGVSQNPRHKITKRGQNVTFRCDPISEHNRLYWYRQTLGQGPEFLTYFQNEAQLEKSRLLSDRFSAERPKGSFSTLEIQRTEQGDSAMYLCASSLRLAESSYNEQFFGPGTRLTVL.

The J gene is TRBJ1-2, the V gene TRBV6-5; no reliable D call. Germline V gene lookup returns CDR1 MNHEY and CDR2 SVGAGI. The CDR3 has 13 residues. V dropped 2 bases and J dropped 6 bases, with 10 bases sitting between them. In DNA form, the CDR3 reads TGTGCCAGCAGTTACGCAGGAGGCGATGGCTACACCTTC. Translated: CASSYAGGDGYTF.

The CDR3 nucleotides are TGTGCCAGCAGACCAGGGACACCAAGGGAACAGTTCTTC. This encodes CASRPGTPREQFF. V usage is TRBV2 and J usage is TRBJ2-1; a weak D match, TRBD1 (6 bases). This CDR3 comprises 13 residues. The V gene's germline CDR1 is SNHLY and CDR2 FYNNEI. With 6 bases removed from V and 13 bases from J, the gap between germline ends came to 19 bases.

The chain employs TRBV9 and TRBJ2-7; TRBD1 matches at 9 bases. There are 16 residues in the CDR3. Germline V lookup: CDR1 SGDLS, CDR2 YYNGEE. V lost 0 bases and J lost 3; bases outside the gene matches: 7. CDR3 loop: CASSVGGQGQYYEQYF. The CDR3 nucleotides read TGTGCCAGCAGCGTAGGCGGACAGGGGCAGTACTACGAGCAGTACTTC.

The chain uses TRBV2 and TRBJ1-5; 9 nucleotides align to TRBD1. The CDR3 is made up of 15 amino acids. Trimming cost V 5 bases and J 6 bases; bases outside gene matches: 8. Germline V gene sequence: CDR1 SNHLY, CDR2 FYNNEI. CDR3 loop: CASSPQTGGGQPQHF. CDR3 in DNA: TGTGCCAGCAGTCCACAGACAGGGGGGGGTCAGCCCCAGCATTTT.

This clone was seen only once. The V call is TRBV11-1, the J call TRBJ2-5, with no clear D. The end of the DNA fits TRBJ2-7 better, so the J call may be wrong. CDR1 and CDR2 (germline): SGHAT, FQDESV (reference sequence). The CDR3 totals 14 residues. Here the CDR3 reads CASSATPELYEQYF. The CDR3 DNA reads as TGTGCCAGCAGCGCAACTCCGGAGCTCTACGAGCAGTACTTC.

This sequence joins TRBV5-1 and TRBJ2-5, with 9 bases that match TRBD1. V lost 4 bases and J lost 4; bases outside the gene matches: 11. The CDR3 extends over 16 amino acids. Germline assignment: CDR1 SGHRS and CDR2 YFSETQ. This chain's CDR3 is CASSPGDRERVETQYF. In DNA form, the CDR3 reads TGCGCCAGCAGCCCGGGGGACAGGGAGAGAGTAGAGACCCAGTACTTC.

V and J are TRBV7-2 and TRBJ2-5, with 8 bases that match TRBD2. The V segment lost 2 bases and the J segment 5 bases; nucleotides outside the gene matches: 10. The V gene's germline CDR1 is SGHTA and CDR2 FQGNSA. The CDR3 is 16 amino acids. The CDR3 DNA is TGTGCCAGCAGCTTACATGTCCGGGAGGGGAGGGAGACCCAGTACTTC. Amino acid sequence: CASSLHVREGRETQYF.

CDR3 in amino acids: CASSFTAGEQYF. The CDR3 region has the DNA TGTGCCAGCAGCTTTACCGCAGGCGAGCAGTACTTC. The rearrangement joins TRBV7-2 to TRBJ2-7; D is undetermined. The germline V gene encodes CDR1 SGHTA and CDR2 FQGNSA. The CDR3 is 12 residues long. Trimming shortened V by 3 bases and J by 6 bases, and 9 bases separated the two germline ends.

V is TRBV6-5 and J is TRBJ2-7, with TRBD1 identical over 7 bases. The CDR3 has 15 amino acids. J was trimmed by 0 bases and V by 6 bases; bases with no gene match: 8. Germline values: CDR1 MNHEY, CDR2 SVGAGI. As DNA, the CDR3 is TGTGCCAGCAGAAGCTCCACAGGGGCCTCCTACGAGCAGTACTTC. It translates to CASRSSTGASYEQYF.

CDR3 DNA: TGTGCCAGCAGCGTCGGGGGGCTAGCGGGGGATCCAGATACGCAGTATTTT. This sequence encodes CASSVGGLAGDPDTQYF. The J gene is TRBJ2-3, the V gene TRBV9, with 10 bases aligning to TRBD2. CDR1 and CDR2 (germline): SGDLS, YYNGEE. The CDR3 runs to 17 residues. Trimming removed 2 bases from V and 4 bases from J; junction bases left unmatched: 10.

This chain joins TRBV5-4 and TRBJ2-7, with 9 bases lining up with TRBD2. The CDR3 is made up of 14 amino acids. The V gene end was trimmed by 2 bases and the J gene end by 2 bases; junction bases not matched to a gene: 2. The germline CDR1 and CDR2 sequences are SGHNT and YYREEE (reference sequence). The CDR3 spells CASSFSGRPYEQYF. CDR3 sequence (DNA): TGTGCCAGCAGCTTCAGCGGGAGGCCCTACGAGCAGTACTTC.

V and J are TRBV9 and TRBJ2-3, with 12 positions matching TRBD2. V shed 3 bases and J 2 bases; nucleotides not matched to a gene: 4. From germline, CDR1 is SGDLS and CDR2 YYNGEE. The CDR3 contains 16 residues. For the CDR3, the DNA is TGTGCCAGCAGCGGGGGACTAGCGGGTTTCACAGATACGCAGTATTTT. The encoded protein is CASSGGLAGFTDTQYF.

The chain recombines TRBV27 with TRBJ2-7, with TRBD2 as a possible D gene (6 bases). V lost 6 bases and J 2 bases, leaving 14 bases between the germline ends. CDR3 length: 14 amino acids. Germline assignment: CDR1 MNHEY and CDR2 SMNVEV (reference sequence). The CDR3 DNA reads as TGTGCCAGCAGCCCGACTAGGAGGACCTACGAGCAGTACTTC. Protein product: CASSPTRRTYEQYF.